The source of this TCR beta chain is a study of massively parallel sequencing of T cell beta chains (dated by TCRdb to the late 2000s). Regarding the research as a whole: Human TCR beta CDR3 diversity in peripheral blood was profiled using 5'-RACE, Illumina short-read sequencing and a dedicated short-read assembly strategy.

Beyond this particular receptor, the publication reports: Across the roughly 35,000 distinct clonotypes, single-copy clonotypes accounted for roughly 70% of clonotypes yet represented only about 20% of assemblies. Usage of TRBV genes spanned from about 0.0092% for TRBV17 up to 24.6% for TRBV20-1, while TRBJ usage spanned from 1.6% for TRBJ2-6 up to roughly 17% for TRBJ2-1. When the data were subsampled, the number of clonotypes climbed linearly as read number increased, indicating that sequencing depth was far from saturation. Most clonotypes (21,973 of 33,664) were supported by a single sequence read, by which apparent diversity could in principle be inflated. The reported gene usage frequencies may have been skewed by preferential PCR amplification of some TRBV and TRBJ sequences. Because the RNA was pooled from many donors, the results reflect population-average clonotype abundance rather than any individual repertoire. The length of CDR3 beta varied from 21 to 81 nucleotides, with the peak at 45 nucleotides. A unique TRBV gene could be assigned to only about 23,000 (approximately 67%) of the clonotypes.

TCRdb lists the instrument as Illumina Genome Analyzer II. Two rounds of nested PCR with TRBC1/TRBC2-specific primers produced a RACE product of about 520 bp, and the RACE product was then gel-purified. First-strand cDNA was made with a TRBC-specific primer plus a template-switching oligonucleotide, which provided a 5' anchor for RACE. The RACE amplicon was too long for direct short-read sequencing, so it was concatemerized by ligation and sheared by sonication. PAGE was used to isolate a size fraction of 100 to 300 bp, and that fraction then underwent shotgun sequencing on the Illumina platform. In separate runs on an Illumina GAII, sequencing yielded 18.8 million 36-nt reads and 21.7 million 50-nt single-end reads. The source study handled its data this way. Assembly of the roughly 44 million pooled reads was done with iSSAKE, using the parameters -m 15, -o 2 and -r 0.7. Reads that aligned to the ends of Ensembl TRBV gene predictions and carried unmatched junctional bases were used to seed de novo CDR3 beta assemblies. Clonotype abundance was estimated from the number of matching assembled contigs rather than from raw read depth. Of the assembled clonotypes, around 2,000 (5.9%) were found to have in-frame stop codons and were removed, so that approximately 35,000 productive clonotypes were retained. Sanger sequencing of cloned RACE products gave under 300 unique TCR sequences, and 60% to 80% of them were also found in the Illumina assembly. Through fastp at Q25 and MiXCR, TCRdb rebuilt clones from the public reads, retaining in-frame beta chains. Duplicate CDR3 protein sequences are folded into a single record with the most common DNA and genes. The V and J calls follow TCRdb's processing rather than the paper's. The sample table contains under 5,000 distinct CDR3 sequences; only one count was recorded for more than 35% of them. Of the sample, approximately 2.7% falls within the top ten clones.

CDR1 is given as PRHDT and CDR2 as FYEKMQ, both from the germline V gene (reference sequence). Relative to germline, V is 5 bases shorter and J is 5 bases shorter, with 10 bases between their ends. From cysteine to phenylalanine, the CDR3 is 13 amino acids long. Only the CDR3 region is kept as DNA, spanning 39 bases read in frame from base 1. This clonotype was picked up a small number of times. Its recognized antigen is unknown. No base quality information exists; no much larger clone differs at one position. All donors in the pool were aged roughly 18 to 40 years, and the pool included 300 to 400 males and more than 150 females. From 165 liters of pooled peripheral blood, peripheral leukocyte polyA+ RNA was isolated. For starting material, the researchers used a commercial mRNA preparation made from normal human peripheral blood leukocytes pooled across under 600 individuals.

The sequenced sample was commercial RNA from peripheral blood pooled from many donors. The chain links TRBV13 with TRBJ1-5; tentative D gene TRBD1, with 5 bases matching. This TCR came from a pool of human donors in good health; the sample was commercial RNA pooled from many donors. Here the CDR3 is given as CASSNGGYQPQHF. The nucleotides read TGTGCCAGCAGCAACGGGGGATATCAGCCCCAGCATTTT.